The rows below give T cell receptor beta chains drawn from one sample of a study of T cell changes during pregnancy in multiple sclerosis. Only in-frame clones appear in the TCRdb table, and some are missing; sequencing was by immunoSEQ multiplex PCR. The table includes about 38,000 clones, about 94% detected once. Source: CD4+ T cells from peripheral blood mononuclear cells, taken in the second trimester of pregnancy. These receptors were taken from a female donor with multiple sclerosis, enrolled in a pregnancy study. Both conserved end residues are part of each CDR3. A D gene is named only where the DNA matches it firmly. Expanded clones get a size class; other rows say once, few or many, or leave the size out.

TRBV7-8	TRBJ1-5	TRBD1	-	CASSLGTGSNQPQHF	TGTGCCAGCAGCCTTGGGACAGGGAGCAATCAGCCCCAGCATTTT
TRBV19	TRBJ1-3	-	-	CASSPGHLNTIYF	TGTGCCAGTTCACCGGGACACTTAAACACCATATATTTT
TRBV5-5	TRBJ2-5	-	-	CASSLRRVGQETQYF	TGTGCCAGCAGCTTGAGGAGGGTAGGGCAAGAGACCCAGTACTTC
TRBV7-3	TRBJ1-6	-	few	CASSLGSGSPLHF	TGTGCCAGCAGCTTAGGTTCGGGTTCACCCCTCCACTTT
TRBV6-6	TRBJ2-7	-	-	CASSPSTGSYEQYF	TGTGCCAGCAGTCCCTCAACGGGCTCCTACGAGCAGTACTTC
TRBV7-3	TRBJ2-6	-	-	CASSRVGASGANVLTF	TGTGCCAGCAGCCGCGTGGGGGCTTCTGGGGCCAACGTCCTGACTTTC
TRBV7-3	TRBJ2-1	-	-	CASSLDSRYNEQFF	TGTGCCAGCAGCTTGGACAGTCGATACAATGAGCAGTTCTTC
TRBV5-1	TRBJ1-1	-	-	CASSLVAGGTEAFF	TGCGCCAGCAGCTTGGTCGCCGGGGGGACTGAAGCTTTCTTT
TRBV5-1	TRBJ2-1	TRBD2	-	CASSLGTNLYNEQFF	TGCGCCAGCAGCTTAGGGACTAACCTCTACAATGAGCAGTTCTTC
TRBV30	TRBJ1-3	-	-	CAATIQGNTIYF	TGTGCCGCCACAATACAGGGAAACACCATATATTTT
TRBV10-3	TRBJ2-7	-	-	CAISESAGEQYF	TGTGCCATCAGTGAGAGTGCGGGCGAGCAGTACTTC
TRBV10-2	TRBJ2-1	-	-	CASSVAGAPSSYNEQFF	TGCGCCAGCAGTGTTGCGGGGGCCCCGAGCTCCTACAATGAGCAGTTCTTC
TRBV5-1	TRBJ2-2	TRBD2	-	CASSLAQVAGGLNTGELFF	TGCGCCAGCAGCTTGGCCCAGGTAGCGGGGGGCCTCAACACCGGGGAGCTGTTTTTT
TRBV9	TRBJ2-2	TRBD1	-	CASSTRTGPSGELFF	TGTGCCAGCAGCACCCGGACAGGGCCCAGCGGGGAGCTGTTTTTT